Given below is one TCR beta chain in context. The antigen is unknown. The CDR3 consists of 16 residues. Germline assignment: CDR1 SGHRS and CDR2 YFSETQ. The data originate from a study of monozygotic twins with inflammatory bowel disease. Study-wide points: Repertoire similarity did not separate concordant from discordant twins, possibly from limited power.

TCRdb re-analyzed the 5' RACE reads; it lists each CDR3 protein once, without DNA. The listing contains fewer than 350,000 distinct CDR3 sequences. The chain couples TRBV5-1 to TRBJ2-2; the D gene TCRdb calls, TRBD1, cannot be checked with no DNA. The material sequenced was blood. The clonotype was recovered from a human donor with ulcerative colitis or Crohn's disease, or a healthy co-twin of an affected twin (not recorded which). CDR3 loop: CASSRMGQANTGELFF.